The rows below give T cell receptor beta chains drawn from one sample of a study of blood T cell repertoires in COVID-19. Assay used: immunoSEQ multiplex PCR; TCRdb lists only in-frame clones, some missing. The data contain approximately 150,000 clones, less than 85% of them singletons. Material: PBMCs or T cells enriched from blood (not recorded which). These receptor sequences come from a man aged 55 to 70 who had recovered from COVID-19. The conserved cysteine and the conserved F or W are not part of the CDR3 here.

>TRBJ2-5|TRBV10-2
ASRRTGDRETQY
>TRBJ2-1|TRBV7-7
ASSPSDMSDEQF
>TRBJ2-1|TRBV7-8
ASSLGQGVYNEQF
>TRBJ1-2|TRBV7-2
ASSLGPGHNGYT
>TRBJ2-5|TRBV4-1
ASSQGPVETQY
>TRBJ2-1|TRBV19
ASLRRGSGGSSYNEQF
>TRBJ2-1|TRBV5-1
ASSLGSGGLFSYNEQF
>TRBJ1-6|TRBV28
ASGAPYNSPLH
>TRBJ1-3|TRBV5-4
ASSLFRATGSGNTIY
>TRBJ1-2|TRBV6-1
ASSEARGRANYGYT
>TRBJ1-2|TRBV5-4
ASSHDRVGGYT
>TRBJ1-5|TRBV19
ASSQTGSGNQPQH
>TRBJ1-3|TRBV7-2
ASSLVDTRSGNTIY
>TRBJ1-5|TRBV7-8
ASSSGSTGKAQPQH
>TRBJ1-4|TRBV28
ASRDRRTATNEKLF
>TRBJ1-2|TRBV6-5
ASQAGYGYT
>TRBJ1-2|TRBV20-1
SASTGSIGYGYT
>TRBJ2-5|TRBV18
ASSPLALETQY
>TRBJ1-5|TRBV24-1
ATSDTDRGKSNQPQH
>TRBJ1-5|TRBV28
ASSLAWANQPQH
>TRBJ2-2|TRBV28
ASRIRGRSNTGELF
>TRBJ2-7|TRBV6-5
ASSRDSGTTYEQY
>TRBJ2-3|TRBV7-6
ASSVKGGRGTDTQY
>TRBJ2-1|TRBV9
ASSVEDNEQF
>TRBJ2-7|TRBV27
ASSSLPGLAYEQY
>TRBJ2-7|TRBV5-6
ASSLGRLTYEQY
>TRBJ2-3|TRBV19
ASSTLGRGGANTQY
>TRBJ2-2|TRBV5-1
ASSLARSDTGELF
>TRBJ1-2|TRBV19
ASSPDSQINYGYT
>TRBJ2-4|TRBV28
ASSRRSGAKNIQY
>TRBJ1-5|TRBV12-2
ASLHKRGQGNQPQH
>TRBJ2-7|TRBV29-1
SVETDTGKYEQY
>TRBJ2-6|TRBV19
ASSIRDRGLGANVLT
>TRBJ1-5|TRBV5-5
ASSFDSYQPQH
>TRBJ1-5|TRBV9
ASSPGTGLPQH
>TRBJ2-5|TRBV5-6
ASSWRTAKETQY
>TRBJ2-7|TRBV5-1
ASKTRPGQGGYEQY
>TRBJ1-1|TRBV18
ASSLRTAGDGTEAF
>TRBJ1-2|TRBV6-5
ASSTSTDGYT
>TRBJ2-5|TRBV3-1/TRBV3-2
ASSRDRQETQY
>TRBJ2-7|TRBV7-2
ASSLERGPYEQY
>TRBJ2-7|TRBV2
AQTRRAATIYEQY
>TRBJ2-5|TRBV28
ASTPGRSGQETQY
>TRBJ2-1|TRBV7-6
ASSIGTSGSGEQF
>TRBJ1-4|TRBV28
ASSLTDSNEKLF
>TRBJ2-5|TRBV6-6
ASRPPGQGLQETQY
>TRBJ1-1|TRBV28
ASSLQGPTEAF
>TRBJ2-1|TRBV5-1
ASSRPGQTYNEQF